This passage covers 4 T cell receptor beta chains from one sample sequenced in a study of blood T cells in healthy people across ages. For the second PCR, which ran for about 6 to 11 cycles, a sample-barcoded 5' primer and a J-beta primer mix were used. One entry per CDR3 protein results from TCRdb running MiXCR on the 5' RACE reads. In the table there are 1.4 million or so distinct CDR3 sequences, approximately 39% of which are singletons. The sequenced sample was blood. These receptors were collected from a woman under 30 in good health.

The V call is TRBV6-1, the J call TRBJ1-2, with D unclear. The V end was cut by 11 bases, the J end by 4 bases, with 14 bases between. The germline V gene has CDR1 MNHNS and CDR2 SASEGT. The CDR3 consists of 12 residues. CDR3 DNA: TGTGCCTCGGAGCAGCCGACCTATGGCTACACCTTC. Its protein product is CASEQPTYGYTF.

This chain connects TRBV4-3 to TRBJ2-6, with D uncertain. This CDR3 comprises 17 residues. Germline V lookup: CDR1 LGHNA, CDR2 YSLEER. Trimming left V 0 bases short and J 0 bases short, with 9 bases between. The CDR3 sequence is CASSQDSFSSGANVLTF. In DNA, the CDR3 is TGCGCCAGCAGCCAAGATTCATTTTCCTCTGGGGCCAACGTCCTGACTTTC.

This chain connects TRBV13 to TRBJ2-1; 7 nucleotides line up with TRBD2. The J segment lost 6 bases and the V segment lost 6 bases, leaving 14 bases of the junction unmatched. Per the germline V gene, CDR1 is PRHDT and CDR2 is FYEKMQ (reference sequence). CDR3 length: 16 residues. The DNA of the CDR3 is TGTGCCAGCAGACGCGGTGGCGGGAGATTGAGCAATGAGCAGTTCTTC. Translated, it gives CASRRGGGRLSNEQFF.

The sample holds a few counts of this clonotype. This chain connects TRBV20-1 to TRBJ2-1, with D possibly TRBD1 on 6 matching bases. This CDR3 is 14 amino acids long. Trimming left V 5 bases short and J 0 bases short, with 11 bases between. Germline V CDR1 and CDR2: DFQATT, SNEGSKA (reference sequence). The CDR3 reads CSAFQGNSYNEQFF. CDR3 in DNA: TGCAGTGCTTTCCAGGGGAACTCCTACAATGAGCAGTTCTTC.